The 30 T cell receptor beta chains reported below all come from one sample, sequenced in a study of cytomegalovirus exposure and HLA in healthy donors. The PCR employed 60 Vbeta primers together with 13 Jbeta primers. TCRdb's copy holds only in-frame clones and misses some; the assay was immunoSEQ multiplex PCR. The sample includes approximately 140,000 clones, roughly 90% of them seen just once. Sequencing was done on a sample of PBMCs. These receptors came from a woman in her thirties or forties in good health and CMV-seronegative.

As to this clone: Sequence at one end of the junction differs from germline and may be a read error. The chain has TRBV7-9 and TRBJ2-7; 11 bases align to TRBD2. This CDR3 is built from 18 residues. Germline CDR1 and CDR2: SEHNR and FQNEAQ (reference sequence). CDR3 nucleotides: TGTTCCAGCAGGCCTTTATACGACCCGGGACTAGCGGTCTCAGAGCAGTACTTC. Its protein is CSSRPLYDPGLAVSEQYF.

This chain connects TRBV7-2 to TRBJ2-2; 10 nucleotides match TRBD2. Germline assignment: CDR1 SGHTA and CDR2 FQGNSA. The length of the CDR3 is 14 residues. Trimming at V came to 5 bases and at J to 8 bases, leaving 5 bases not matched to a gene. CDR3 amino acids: CASSPGLATGELFF. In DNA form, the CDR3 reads TGTGCCAGCAGCCCGGGACTAGCGACTGGGGAGCTGTTTTTT.

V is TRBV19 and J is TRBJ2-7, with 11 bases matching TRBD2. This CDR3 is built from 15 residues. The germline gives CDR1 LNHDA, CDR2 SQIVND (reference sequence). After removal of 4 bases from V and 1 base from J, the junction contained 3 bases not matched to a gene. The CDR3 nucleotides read TGTGCCAGTAGTAAACTAGCGGGAGAATCCTACGAGCAGTACTTC. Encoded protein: CASSKLAGESYEQYF.

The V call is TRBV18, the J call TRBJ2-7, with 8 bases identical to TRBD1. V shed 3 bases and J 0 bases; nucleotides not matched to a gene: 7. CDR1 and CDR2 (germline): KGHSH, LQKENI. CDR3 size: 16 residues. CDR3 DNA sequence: TGTGCCAGCTCACCGTCCCGGGACAGGATCTCCTACGAGCAGTACTTC. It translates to CASSPSRDRISYEQYF.

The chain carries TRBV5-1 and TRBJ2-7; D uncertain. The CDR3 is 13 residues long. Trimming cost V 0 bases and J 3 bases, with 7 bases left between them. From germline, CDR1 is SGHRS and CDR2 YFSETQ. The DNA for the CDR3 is TGCGCCAGCAGCTTGGCCGCTAGCTACGAGCAGTACTTC. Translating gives CASSLAASYEQYF.

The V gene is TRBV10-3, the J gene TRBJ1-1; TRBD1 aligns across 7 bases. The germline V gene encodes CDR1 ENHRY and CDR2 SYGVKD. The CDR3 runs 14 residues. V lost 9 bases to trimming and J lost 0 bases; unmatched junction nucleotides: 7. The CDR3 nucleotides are TGTGCCATATGGGACAGCACCCTGAACACTGAAGCTTTCTTT. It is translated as CAIWDSTLNTEAFF.

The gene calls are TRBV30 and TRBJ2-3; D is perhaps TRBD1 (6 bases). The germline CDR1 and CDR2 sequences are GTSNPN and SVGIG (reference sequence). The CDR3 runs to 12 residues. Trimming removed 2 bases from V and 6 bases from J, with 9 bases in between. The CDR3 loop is CAWSPQGDTQYF. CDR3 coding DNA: TGTGCCTGGAGTCCCCAGGGGGATACGCAGTATTTT.

DNA for the CDR3: TGTGCCAGCAGTATAATAATCGGGACAGGGGGAGCCGGGGAGCTGTTTTTT. Translated, it gives CASSIIIGTGGAGELFF. This rearrangement joins TRBV28 to TRBJ2-2, with TRBD1 matching 11 bases. J gave up 6 bases and V 5 bases, and 11 bases lay outside the gene matches. Germline V gene sequence: CDR1 MDHEN, CDR2 SYDVKM. The CDR3 sequence is 17 residues long.

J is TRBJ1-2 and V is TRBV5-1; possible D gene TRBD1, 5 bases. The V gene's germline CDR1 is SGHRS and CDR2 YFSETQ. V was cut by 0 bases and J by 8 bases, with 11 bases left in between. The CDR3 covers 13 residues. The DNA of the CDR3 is TGCGCCAGCAGCTTGGAAGTCCAGGGAGGCTACACCTTC. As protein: CASSLEVQGGYTF.

This CDR3 is CASSVEGQPNSPLHF. CDR3 nucleotide sequence: TGTGCCAGCAGCGTAGAGGGACAGCCTAATTCACCCCTCCACTTT. The chain recombines TRBV9 with TRBJ1-6; 7 bases align to TRBD1. Trimming removed 0 bases from V and 6 bases from J; junction bases left unmatched: 3. CDR3 length equals 15 residues. CDR1 SGDLS and CDR2 YYNGEE come from the germline V gene.

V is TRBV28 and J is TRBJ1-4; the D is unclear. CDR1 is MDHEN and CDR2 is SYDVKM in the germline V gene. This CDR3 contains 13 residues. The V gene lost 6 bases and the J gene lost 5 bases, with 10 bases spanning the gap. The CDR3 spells CASRPTINEKLFF. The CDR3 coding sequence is TGTGCCAGCAGGCCTACTATAAATGAAAAACTGTTTTTT.

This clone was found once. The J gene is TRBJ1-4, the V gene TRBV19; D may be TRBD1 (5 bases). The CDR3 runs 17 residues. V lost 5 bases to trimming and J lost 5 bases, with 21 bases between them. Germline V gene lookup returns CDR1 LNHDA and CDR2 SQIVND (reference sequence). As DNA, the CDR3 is TGTGCCAGTAGTCCCAGGGCGGTATTCGGGCGGAATGAAAAACTGTTTTTT. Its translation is CASSPRAVFGRNEKLFF. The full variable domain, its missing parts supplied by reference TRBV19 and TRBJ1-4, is DGGITQSPKYLFRKEGQNVTLSCEQNLNHDAMYWYRQDPGQGLRLIYYSQIVNDFQKGDIAEGYSVSREKKESFPLTVTSAQKNPTAFYLCASSPRAVFGRNEKLFFGSGTQLSVL.

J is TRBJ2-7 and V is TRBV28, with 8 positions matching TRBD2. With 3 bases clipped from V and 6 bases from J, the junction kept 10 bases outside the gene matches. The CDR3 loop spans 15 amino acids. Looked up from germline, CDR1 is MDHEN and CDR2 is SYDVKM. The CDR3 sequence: CASSFRGLVRGEQYF. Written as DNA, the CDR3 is TGTGCCAGCAGTTTCAGGGGACTAGTAAGAGGCGAGCAGTACTTC.

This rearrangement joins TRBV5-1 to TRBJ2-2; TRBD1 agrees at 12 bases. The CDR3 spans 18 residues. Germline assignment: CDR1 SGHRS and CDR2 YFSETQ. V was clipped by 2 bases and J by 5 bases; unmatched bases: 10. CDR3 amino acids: CASSFYSRGQGATGELFF. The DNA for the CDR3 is TGCGCCAGCAGCTTCTATAGCCGGGGACAGGGGGCGACCGGGGAGCTGTTTTTT.

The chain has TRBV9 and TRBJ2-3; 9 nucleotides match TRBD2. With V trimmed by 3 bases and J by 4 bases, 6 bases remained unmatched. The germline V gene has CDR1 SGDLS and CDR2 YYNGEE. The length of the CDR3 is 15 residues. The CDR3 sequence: CASSEIAGASDTQYF. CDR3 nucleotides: TGTGCCAGCAGCGAGATAGCGGGAGCGTCAGATACGCAGTATTTT.

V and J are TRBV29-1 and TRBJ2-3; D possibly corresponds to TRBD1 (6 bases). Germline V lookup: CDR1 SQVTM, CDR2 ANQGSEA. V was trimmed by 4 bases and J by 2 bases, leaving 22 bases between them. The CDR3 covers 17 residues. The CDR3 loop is CSVVGGLQGPTTDTQYF. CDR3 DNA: TGCAGCGTTGTTGGGGGCCTACAGGGTCCCACCACAGATACGCAGTATTTT.

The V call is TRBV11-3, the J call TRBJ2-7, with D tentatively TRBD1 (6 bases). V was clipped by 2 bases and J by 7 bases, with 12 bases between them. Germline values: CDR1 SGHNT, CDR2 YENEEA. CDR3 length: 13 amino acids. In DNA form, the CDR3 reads TGTGCCAGCAGCTTAAAGCGGACAGTTGAGCAGTACTTC. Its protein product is CASSLKRTVEQYF.

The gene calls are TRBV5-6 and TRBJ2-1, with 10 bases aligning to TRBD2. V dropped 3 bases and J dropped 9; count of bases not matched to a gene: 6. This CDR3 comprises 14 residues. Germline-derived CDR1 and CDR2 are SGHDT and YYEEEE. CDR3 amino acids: CASSSLAGAGEQFF. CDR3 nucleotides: TGTGCCAGCAGCTCTCTAGCGGGAGCTGGTGAGCAGTTCTTC.

CDR3 coding DNA: TGTGCCAGCAGCCTCGCCCCGATTATGGGCCGTGCGGGTGGCTACACCTTC. This sequence encodes CASSLAPIMGRAGGYTF. The J gene is TRBJ1-2, the V gene TRBV7-3; D is uncertain. V was shortened by 5 bases and J by 7 bases, with 26 bases between the two germline ends. The CDR3 is 17 amino acids. Per germline, CDR1 SGHTA and CDR2 FQGTGA.

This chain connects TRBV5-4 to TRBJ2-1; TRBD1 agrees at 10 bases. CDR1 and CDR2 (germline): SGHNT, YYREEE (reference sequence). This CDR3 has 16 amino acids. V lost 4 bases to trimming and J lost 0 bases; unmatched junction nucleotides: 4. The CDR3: CASSQRTGGSYNEQFF. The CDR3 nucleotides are TGTGCCAGCAGCCAAAGGACAGGGGGCTCCTACAATGAGCAGTTCTTC.

CDR3 in amino acids: CSASDTGELFF. For the CDR3, the DNA is TGCAGCGCCAGCGACACCGGGGAGCTGTTTTTT. V gene TRBV29-1 combines with J gene TRBJ2-2; D remains unclear. The CDR3 is made up of 11 amino acids. Germline V gene lookup returns CDR1 SQVTM and CDR2 ANQGSEA. V was cut by 7 bases and J by 3 bases, with 6 bases left in between.

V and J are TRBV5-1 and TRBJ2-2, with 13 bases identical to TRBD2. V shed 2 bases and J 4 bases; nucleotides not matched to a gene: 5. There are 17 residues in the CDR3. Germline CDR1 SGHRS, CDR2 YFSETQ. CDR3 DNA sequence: TGCGCCAGCAGCTTACTAGCGGGAGGGAGAGGCACCGGGGAGCTGTTTTTT. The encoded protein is CASSLLAGGRGTGELFF.

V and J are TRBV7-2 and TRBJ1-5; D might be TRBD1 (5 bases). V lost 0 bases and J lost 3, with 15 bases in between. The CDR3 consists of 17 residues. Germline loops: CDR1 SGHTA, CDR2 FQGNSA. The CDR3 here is CASSLARDGGYNQPQHF. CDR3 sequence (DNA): TGTGCCAGCAGCTTAGCGAGGGACGGGGGATACAATCAGCCCCAGCATTTT.

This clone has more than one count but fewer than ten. The CDR3 DNA is TGTGCCAGCAGCTTAGCGTCTTCAGATCAGCCCCAGCATTTT. Translation: CASSLASSDQPQHF. The V call is TRBV7-9, the J call TRBJ1-5, with D unclear. The CDR3 spans 14 residues. CDR1 and CDR2 (germline): SEHNR, FQNEAQ (reference sequence). V was shortened by 0 bases and J by 5 bases, with 8 bases between the two germline ends.

CDR3 amino acids: CASSLPGTDPEKLFF. CDR3 nucleotide sequence: TGTGCCAGCAGCCTCCCAGGGACAGATCCTGAAAAACTGTTTTTT. The chain couples TRBV5-6 to TRBJ1-4; 7 bases are a match to TRBD1. V dropped 4 bases and J dropped 7; count of bases not matched to a gene: 10. Germline V CDR1 and CDR2: SGHDT, YYEEEE. CDR3 length: 15 residues.

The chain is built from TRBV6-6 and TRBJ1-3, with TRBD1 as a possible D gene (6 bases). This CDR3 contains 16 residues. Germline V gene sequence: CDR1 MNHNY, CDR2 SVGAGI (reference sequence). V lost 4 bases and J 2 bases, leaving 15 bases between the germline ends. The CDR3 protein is CASSFVGTRAGNTIYF. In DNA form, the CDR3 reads TGTGCCAGCAGTTTTGTGGGGACAAGGGCTGGAAACACCATATATTTT.

The CDR3 reads CAWSLPGLAGGGKFF. CDR3 sequence (DNA): TGTGCCTGGAGTTTACCGGGACTAGCGGGAGGAGGGAAGTTCTTC. The chain couples TRBV30 to TRBJ2-1; 15 nucleotides agree with TRBD2. Germline loops: CDR1 GTSNPN, CDR2 SVGIG (reference sequence). Unmatched junction bases numbered 10, after V lost 2 bases and J lost 14 bases. This CDR3 region has 15 residues.

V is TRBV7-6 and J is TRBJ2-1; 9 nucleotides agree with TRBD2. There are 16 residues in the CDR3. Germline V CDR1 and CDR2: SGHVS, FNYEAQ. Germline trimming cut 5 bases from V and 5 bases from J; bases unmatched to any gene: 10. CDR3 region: CASSRRLAAGDNEQFF. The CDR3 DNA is TGTGCCAGCAGCCGACGACTAGCGGCGGGGGACAATGAGCAGTTCTTC.

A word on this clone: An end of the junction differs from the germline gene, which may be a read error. The CDR3 bases are TGTGCCAGCAGTGAAACAGGGGGCGCAGGCTATGGCCACACCTTC. It specifies CASSETGGAGYGHTF. V and J are TRBV6-1 and TRBJ1-2, with TRBD1 identical over 9 bases. This CDR3 comprises 15 residues. The V gene's germline CDR1 is MNHNS and CDR2 SASEGT.

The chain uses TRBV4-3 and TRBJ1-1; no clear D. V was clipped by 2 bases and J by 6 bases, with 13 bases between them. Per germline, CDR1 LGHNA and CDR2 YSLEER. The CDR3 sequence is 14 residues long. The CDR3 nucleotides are TGCGCCAGCAGCCAATCTTCCACCGGTTCTGAAGCTTTCTTT. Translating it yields CASSQSSTGSEAFF.